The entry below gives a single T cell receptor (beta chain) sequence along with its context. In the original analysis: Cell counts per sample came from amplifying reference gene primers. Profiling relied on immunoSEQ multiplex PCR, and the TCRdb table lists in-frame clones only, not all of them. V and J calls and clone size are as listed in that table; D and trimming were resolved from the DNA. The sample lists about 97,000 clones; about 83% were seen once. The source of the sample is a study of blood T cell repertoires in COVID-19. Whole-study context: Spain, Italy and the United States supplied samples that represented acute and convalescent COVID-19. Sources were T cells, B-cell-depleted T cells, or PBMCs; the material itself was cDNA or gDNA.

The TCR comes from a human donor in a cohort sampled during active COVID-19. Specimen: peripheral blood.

The CDR3 loop is CASSERGSGVITDTQYF. Written as DNA, the CDR3 is TGTGCCAGCAGTGAAAGGGGGTCAGGGGTAATCACAGATACGCAGTATTTT. This chain connects TRBV2 to TRBJ2-3; tentatively, D is TRBD1 (6 bases). The length of the CDR3 is 17 residues. The germline V and J ends were trimmed by 2 bases and 2 bases, with 17 bases remaining between them. Germline CDR1 and CDR2: SNHLY and FYNNEI.